These T cell receptor beta chains were read from a single sample in a study of blood T cell repertoires in COVID-19. Generated by immunoSEQ multiplex PCR, the TCRdb table keeps only in-frame clones and is missing some. Among more than 80,000 clones listed, roughly four fifths were seen once. Sequencing was done on a sample of peripheral blood. The receptor set was obtained from a man between 50 and 59 years old with active or convalescent COVID-19. The CDR3 runs from the conserved cysteine through the conserved F or W. Fields, in order: D gene, J gene, clone size, V gene, CDR3 protein, CDR3 DNA. D genes are given only for firm matches. The size field is filled for only some rows; it gives once, few, many or a size class.

d_gene: TRBD1; j_gene: TRBJ1-5; abundance: NA; v_gene: TRBV19; CDR3aa: CASSVGLRTGSQPQHF; CDR3nt: TGTGCCAGTAGTGTAGGACTCAGGACAGGGTCTCAGCCCCAGCATTTT
d_gene: TRBD2; j_gene: TRBJ2-7; abundance: once; v_gene: TRBV5-1; CDR3aa: CASSPQAGGLAYEQYF; CDR3nt: TGCGCCAGCAGCCCCCAAGCGGGGGGGCTAGCCTACGAGCAGTACTTC
d_gene: NA; j_gene: TRBJ2-2; abundance: NA; v_gene: TRBV5-1; CDR3aa: CASSLAGSTEAGELFF; CDR3nt: TGCGCCAGCAGCTTGGCCGGGTCCACCGAGGCCGGGGAGCTGTTTTTT
d_gene: NA; j_gene: TRBJ1-1; abundance: NA; v_gene: TRBV29-1; CDR3aa: CSVAHIEAFF; CDR3nt: TGCAGCGTTGCACACATTGAAGCTTTCTTT
d_gene: TRBD1; j_gene: TRBJ1-4; abundance: NA; v_gene: TRBV6-5; CDR3aa: CASGTGDNEKLFF; CDR3nt: TGTGCCAGTGGGACAGGGGATAATGAAAAACTGTTTTTT
d_gene: NA; j_gene: TRBJ1-1; abundance: NA; v_gene: TRBV6-5; CDR3aa: CASSRQVNTEAFF; CDR3nt: TGTGCCAGCAGCCGACAGGTGAACACTGAAGCTTTCTTT
d_gene: NA; j_gene: TRBJ2-1; abundance: once; v_gene: TRBV4-1; CDR3aa: CASSQDRDYYNEQFF; CDR3nt: TGCGCCAGCAGCCAAGATCGAGACTACTACAATGAGCAGTTCTTC
d_gene: NA; j_gene: TRBJ2-7; abundance: NA; v_gene: TRBV4-1; CDR3aa: CASSQDERAEQYF; CDR3nt: TGCGCCAGCAGCCAAGATGAGAGGGCCGAGCAGTACTTC
d_gene: NA; j_gene: TRBJ1-6; abundance: once; v_gene: TRBV7-2; CDR3aa: CASSLGSLAPGSPLHF; CDR3nt: TGTGCCAGCAGCTTAGGATCCTTGGCCCCGGGTTCACCCCTCCACTTT
d_gene: NA; j_gene: TRBJ1-5; abundance: NA; v_gene: TRBV7-2; CDR3aa: CASSFVEHQPQHF; CDR3nt: TGTGCCAGCAGCTTTGTGGAGCATCAGCCCCAGCATTTT
d_gene: NA; j_gene: TRBJ1-5; abundance: NA; v_gene: TRBV19; CDR3aa: CASSIPGANNQPQHF; CDR3nt: TGTGCCAGTAGTATCCCAGGGGCCAACAATCAGCCCCAGCATTTT
d_gene: TRBD1; j_gene: TRBJ1-2; abundance: NA; v_gene: TRBV5-1; CDR3aa: CASSSGQAYGYTF; CDR3nt: TGCGCCAGCAGCTCGGGACAGGCTTATGGCTACACCTTC
d_gene: NA; j_gene: TRBJ2-5; abundance: NA; v_gene: TRBV5-6; CDR3aa: CASSYGLETQYF; CDR3nt: TGTGCCAGCAGCTACGGACTAGAGACCCAGTACTTC
d_gene: NA; j_gene: TRBJ2-3; abundance: NA; v_gene: TRBV11-3; CDR3aa: CASSLRGGGTDTQYF; CDR3nt: TGTGCCAGCAGCTTAAGGGGGGGCGGCACAGATACGCAGTATTTT
d_gene: NA; j_gene: TRBJ1-3; abundance: NA; v_gene: TRBV3-1/TRBV3-2; CDR3aa: CASSQVRLGNTIYF; CDR3nt: TGTGCCAGCAGCCAAGTCAGGTTAGGAAACACCATATATTTT
d_gene: NA; j_gene: TRBJ1-5; abundance: NA; v_gene: TRBV18; CDR3aa: CASSPNTISNQPQHF; CDR3nt: TGTGCCAGCTCACCCAACACTATAAGCAATCAGCCCCAGCATTTT
d_gene: NA; j_gene: TRBJ2-1; abundance: NA; v_gene: TRBV4-1; CDR3aa: CASSQVGGQSNEQFF; CDR3nt: TGCGCCAGCAGCCAAGTCGGAGGACAGAGCAATGAGCAGTTCTTC
d_gene: TRBD1; j_gene: TRBJ1-2; abundance: once; v_gene: TRBV28; CDR3aa: CASRSTGAGYTF; CDR3nt: TGTGCCAGCAGGTCCACAGGGGCTGGCTACACCTTC
d_gene: TRBD2; j_gene: TRBJ2-3; abundance: NA; v_gene: TRBV6-4; CDR3aa: CASSDLGGGIDTQYF; CDR3nt: TGTGCCAGCAGTGACCTGGGCGGGGGGATAGATACGCAGTATTTT
d_gene: NA; j_gene: TRBJ2-7; abundance: NA; v_gene: TRBV19; CDR3aa: CASSGFPRSYEQYF; CDR3nt: TGTGCCAGTAGTGGGTTTCCGAGGTCCTACGAGCAGTACTTC
d_gene: TRBD2; j_gene: TRBJ2-3; abundance: NA; v_gene: TRBV5-1; CDR3aa: CASSLDGGSPGTQYF; CDR3nt: TGCGCCAGCAGCTTGGACGGGGGGAGCCCGGGTACGCAGTATTTT
d_gene: NA; j_gene: TRBJ1-5; abundance: NA; v_gene: TRBV19; CDR3aa: CASSMSTEPPQHF; CDR3nt: TGTGCCAGTAGTATGTCGACTGAGCCGCCCCAGCATTTT
d_gene: TRBD1; j_gene: TRBJ1-4; abundance: NA; v_gene: TRBV5-1; CDR3aa: CASNRGSDEKLFF; CDR3nt: TGCGCCAGCAACAGGGGGTCGGATGAAAAACTGTTTTTT
d_gene: TRBD2; j_gene: TRBJ2-5; abundance: NA; v_gene: TRBV7-9; CDR3aa: CASSSSGDGTQYF; CDR3nt: TGTGCCAGCAGCTCCAGCGGGGATGGGACCCAGTACTTC
d_gene: TRBD1; j_gene: TRBJ1-5; abundance: NA; v_gene: TRBV2; CDR3aa: CASRGGQAGNQPQHF; CDR3nt: TGTGCCAGCAGGGGCGGACAGGCTGGCAATCAGCCCCAGCATTTT
d_gene: TRBD1; j_gene: TRBJ1-3; abundance: NA; v_gene: TRBV7-8; CDR3aa: CASSMGQENTIYF; CDR3nt: TGTGCCAGCAGCATGGGACAGGAAAACACCATATATTTT
d_gene: NA; j_gene: TRBJ1-5; abundance: NA; v_gene: TRBV15; CDR3aa: CATSSTGNEQPQHF; CDR3nt: TGTGCCACCAGCAGTACAGGGAATGAACAGCCCCAGCATTTT
d_gene: NA; j_gene: TRBJ1-6; abundance: NA; v_gene: TRBV5-1; CDR3aa: CASSLTQGSPLHF; CDR3nt: TGCGCCAGCAGCTTGACTCAGGGTTCACCCCTCCACTTT
d_gene: NA; j_gene: TRBJ1-5; abundance: NA; v_gene: TRBV3-1/TRBV3-2; CDR3aa: CASSQERGFSNQPQHF; CDR3nt: TGTGCCAGCAGCCAAGAAAGGGGTTTTAGCAATCAGCCCCAGCATTTT
d_gene: NA; j_gene: TRBJ1-1; abundance: NA; v_gene: TRBV28; CDR3aa: CASSLPGGKGRGTEAFF; CDR3nt: TGTGCCAGCAGTTTACCCGGGGGTAAAGGCCGAGGTACTGAAGCTTTCTTT
d_gene: NA; j_gene: TRBJ2-3; abundance: NA; v_gene: TRBV19; CDR3aa: CASSGGWDTQYF; CDR3nt: TGTGCCAGTAGTGGGGGGTGGGATACGCAGTATTTT
d_gene: NA; j_gene: TRBJ2-3; abundance: NA; v_gene: TRBV3-1/TRBV3-2; CDR3aa: CASSRQVSTDTQYF; CDR3nt: TGTGCCAGCAGTAGGCAGGTTAGCACAGATACGCAGTATTTT
d_gene: NA; j_gene: TRBJ1-5; abundance: NA; v_gene: TRBV27; CDR3aa: CASRPEAAYSNQPQHF; CDR3nt: TGTGCCAGCCGCCCCGAGGCAGCCTATAGCAATCAGCCCCAGCATTTT
d_gene: NA; j_gene: TRBJ2-3; abundance: NA; v_gene: TRBV11-3; CDR3aa: CASSLMGDTDTQYF; CDR3nt: TGTGCCAGCAGCTTAATGGGAGACACAGATACGCAGTATTTT
d_gene: NA; j_gene: TRBJ2-2; abundance: NA; v_gene: TRBV6-5; CDR3aa: CASRVTGNTGELFF; CDR3nt: TGTGCCAGCAGGGTAACAGGGAACACCGGGGAGCTGTTTTTT
d_gene: NA; j_gene: TRBJ1-3; abundance: NA; v_gene: TRBV5-5; CDR3aa: CASSSPGGGNTIYF; CDR3nt: TGTGCCAGCAGCTCTCCCGGGGGGGGAAACACCATATATTTT
d_gene: TRBD1; j_gene: TRBJ2-7; abundance: NA; v_gene: TRBV7-8; CDR3aa: CASSLTGDEQYF; CDR3nt: TGTGCCAGCAGCCTGACAGGGGACGAGCAGTACTTC